This T cell receptor (beta chain) was obtained from a study of beta chain features in type 1 diabetes. Study-wide background: Cell yields, gender and age were comparable in patients and healthy donors. Study-wide results and caveats: Shorter TCRB CDR3s, moderately but significantly so, marked every one of the four CD4+ subsets in Type 1 diabetes patients.

TCRB transcripts that were expressed got sequenced, as all of the isolated RNA had been reverse transcribed. Data came from immunoSEQ multiplex PCR; TCRdb stores just in-frame clones and leaves some out. Among 250,000 to 300,000 clones listed, about 24% were seen once. The CDR3 covers 13 residues. Trimming left V 2 bases short and J 5 bases short, with 12 bases between. Germline V gives CDR1 GTSNPN, CDR2 SVGIG (reference sequence). Of note for this clone: The antigen is undetermined. This sample also contains other DNA sequences that code for the same CDR3.

The specimen sequenced was naive CD4+ T cells from blood. The V call is TRBV30, the J call TRBJ1-2; D might be TRBD1 (6 bases). The TCR comes from a woman aged 25 to 39 with type 1 diabetes. CDR3 in amino acids: CAWSSGTSYGYTF. In nucleotides, the CDR3 is TGTGCCTGGAGTTCCGGGACAAGTTATGGCTACACCTTC.